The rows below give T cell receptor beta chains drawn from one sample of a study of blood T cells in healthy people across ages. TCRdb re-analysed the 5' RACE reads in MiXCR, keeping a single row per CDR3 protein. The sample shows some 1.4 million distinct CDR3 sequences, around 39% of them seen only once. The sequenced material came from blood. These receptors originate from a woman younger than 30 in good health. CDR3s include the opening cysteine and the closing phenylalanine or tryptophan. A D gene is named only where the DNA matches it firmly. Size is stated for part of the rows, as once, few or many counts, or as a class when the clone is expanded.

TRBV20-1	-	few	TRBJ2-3	CSARVLADTQYF	TGCAGTGCTAGAGTCCTTGCAGATACGCAGTATTTT
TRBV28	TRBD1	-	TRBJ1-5	CASSPDSRQGYYQPQHF	TGTGCCAGCAGTCCCGACTCCAGACAGGGGTACTATCAGCCCCAGCATTTT
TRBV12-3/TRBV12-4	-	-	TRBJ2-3	CASRLGTVDTQYF	TGTGCCAGCAGACTCGGTACGGTGGATACGCAGTATTTT
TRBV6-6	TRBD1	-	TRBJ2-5	CASSLPGTGGWRETQYF	TGTGCCAGCAGCCTACCGGGGACAGGGGGGTGGAGAGAGACCCAGTACTTC
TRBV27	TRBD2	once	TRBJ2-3	CASSLVLAGVSGTQYF	TGTGCCAGCAGTTTAGTACTAGCGGGGGTGTCAGGTACGCAGTATTTT
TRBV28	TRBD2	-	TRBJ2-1	CASSRETSGTRDEQFF	TGTGCCAGCAGCCGCGAAACTAGCGGGACTCGGGATGAGCAGTTCTTC
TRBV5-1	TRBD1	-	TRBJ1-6	CASSNVATGGGTPLHF	TGCGCCAGCAGCAACGTCGCGACAGGGGGAGGAACACCCCTCCACTTT
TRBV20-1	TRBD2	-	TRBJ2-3	CSARPSGGATITSTDTQYF	TGCAGTGCTAGACCTAGCGGGGGGGCGACAATTACTAGCACAGATACGCAGTATTTT
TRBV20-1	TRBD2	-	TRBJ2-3	CSAPGTSGDTKTDTQYF	TGCAGTGCTCCCGGGACTAGCGGGGACACGAAAACAGATACGCAGTATTTT
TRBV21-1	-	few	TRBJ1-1	CASSKEKVGEGPTEAFF	TGTGCCAGCAGCAAAGAAAAAGTAGGGGAGGGGCCCACTGAAGCTTTCTTT
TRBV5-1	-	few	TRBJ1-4	CASRYRASANEKLFF	TGCGCCAGCAGGTACAGGGCCTCGGCTAATGAAAAACTGTTTTTT
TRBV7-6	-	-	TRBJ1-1	CASSSEYGDGTEAFF	TGTGCCAGCAGCTCCGAGTACGGGGATGGGACTGAAGCTTTCTTT
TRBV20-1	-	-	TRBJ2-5	CSATRSETQYF	TGCAGTGCTACGAGATCAGAGACCCAGTACTTC
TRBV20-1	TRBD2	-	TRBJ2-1	CSARARETITRNEQFF	TGCAGTGCTAGAGCGCGGGAGACAATCACGCGGAATGAGCAGTTCTTC
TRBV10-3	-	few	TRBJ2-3	CAISDSSLGNTQYF	TGTGCCATCAGTGACAGTTCCTTGGGAAATACGCAGTATTTT
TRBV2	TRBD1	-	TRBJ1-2	CASSGRGGSNYGYTF	TGTGCCAGCAGTGGCAGGGGGGGCTCTAACTATGGCTACACCTTC
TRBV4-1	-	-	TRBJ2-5	CASSPGRGAQETQYF	TGCGCCAGCAGCCCCGGCCGGGGCGCGCAAGAGACCCAGTACTTC
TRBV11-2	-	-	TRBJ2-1	CASSFRGEGEQFF	TGTGCCAGCAGCTTCAGGGGGGAGGGTGAGCAGTTCTTC
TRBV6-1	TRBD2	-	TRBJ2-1	CASSVVRLAGEMGDNEQFF	TGTGCCAGCAGTGTTGTGAGACTAGCGGGAGAGATGGGAGACAATGAGCAGTTCTTC
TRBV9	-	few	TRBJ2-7	CASSVGRSEYEQYF	TGTGCCAGCAGCGTAGGTCGAAGTGAGTACGAGCAGTACTTC
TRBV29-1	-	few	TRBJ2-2	CSVGARVGVNTGELFF	TGCAGCGTTGGCGCCAGGGTGGGGGTAAACACCGGGGAGCTGTTTTTT
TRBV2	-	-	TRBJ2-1	CASTKVRAGTNEQFF	TGTGCCAGCACAAAAGTTAGGGCGGGGACCAATGAGCAGTTCTTC
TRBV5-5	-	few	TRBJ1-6	CASSFTGSSYNSPLHF	TGTGCCAGCAGCTTTACAGGGAGCTCCTATAATTCACCCCTCCACTTT
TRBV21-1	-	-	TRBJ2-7	CASSNPGQGVDEQYF	TGTGCCAGCAGCAACCCAGGACAGGGGGTGGACGAGCAGTACTTC
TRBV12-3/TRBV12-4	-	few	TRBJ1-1	CASSLWGMNTEAFF	TGTGCCAGCAGTCTATGGGGGATGAACACTGAAGCTTTCTTT
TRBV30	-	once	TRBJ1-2	CAWRRGGMYGYTF	TGTGCCTGGCGGAGGGGCGGGATGTATGGCTACACCTTC
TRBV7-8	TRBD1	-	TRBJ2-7	CASSLFGTGLSYEQYF	TGTGCCAGCAGCTTATTCGGGACAGGGCTCTCCTACGAGCAGTACTTC
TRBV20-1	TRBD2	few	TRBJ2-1	CSAKDGLAGKFGEQFF	TGCAGTGCTAAAGACGGACTAGCGGGGAAATTCGGGGAGCAGTTCTTC
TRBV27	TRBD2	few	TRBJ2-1	CASSLSGGAGNEQFF	TGTGCCAGCAGTCTTAGCGGGGGGGCCGGCAATGAGCAGTTCTTC
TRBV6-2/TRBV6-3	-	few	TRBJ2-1	CASSGGNLNEQFF	TGTGCCAGCAGTGGGGGGAATCTGAATGAGCAGTTCTTC
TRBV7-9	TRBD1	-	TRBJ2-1	CASSSRSGQHRETQFF	TGTGCCAGCAGCTCCCGCTCGGGACAGCATAGGGAGACCCAGTTCTTC